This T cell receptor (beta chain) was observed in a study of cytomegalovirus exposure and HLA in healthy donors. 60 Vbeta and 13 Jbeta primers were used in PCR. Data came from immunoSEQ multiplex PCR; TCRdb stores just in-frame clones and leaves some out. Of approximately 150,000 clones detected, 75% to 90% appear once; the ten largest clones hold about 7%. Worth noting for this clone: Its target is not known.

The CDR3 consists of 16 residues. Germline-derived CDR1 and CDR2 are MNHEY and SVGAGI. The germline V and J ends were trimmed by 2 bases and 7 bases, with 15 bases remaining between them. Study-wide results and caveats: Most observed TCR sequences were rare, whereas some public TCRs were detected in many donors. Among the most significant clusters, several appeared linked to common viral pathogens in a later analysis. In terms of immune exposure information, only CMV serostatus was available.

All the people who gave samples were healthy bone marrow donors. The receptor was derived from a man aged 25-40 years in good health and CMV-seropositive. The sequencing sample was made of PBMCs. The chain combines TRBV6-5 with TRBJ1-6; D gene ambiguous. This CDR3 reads CASSYETTPQNSPLHF. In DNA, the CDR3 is TGTGCCAGCAGTTACGAAACAACCCCTCAGAATTCACCCCTCCACTTT.